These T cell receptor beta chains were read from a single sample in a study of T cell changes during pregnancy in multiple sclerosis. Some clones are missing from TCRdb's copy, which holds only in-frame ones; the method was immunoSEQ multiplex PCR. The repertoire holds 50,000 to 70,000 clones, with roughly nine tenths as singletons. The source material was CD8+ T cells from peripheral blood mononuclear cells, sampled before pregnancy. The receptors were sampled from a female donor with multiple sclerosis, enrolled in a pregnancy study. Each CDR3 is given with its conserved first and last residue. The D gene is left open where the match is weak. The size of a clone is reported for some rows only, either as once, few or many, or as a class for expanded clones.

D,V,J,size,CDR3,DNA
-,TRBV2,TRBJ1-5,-,CASSESPETDSNQPQHF,TGTGCCAGCAGTGAATCCCCGGAGACGGATAGCAATCAGCCCCAGCATTTT
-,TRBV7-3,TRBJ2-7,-,CASSSGDLAQFDEQYF,TGTGCCAGCAGCTCGGGGGACTTAGCCCAATTTGACGAGCAGTACTTC
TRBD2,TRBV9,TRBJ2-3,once,CASSVSSGVTDTQYF,TGTGCCAGCAGCGTCTCTAGCGGGGTTACAGATACGCAGTATTTT
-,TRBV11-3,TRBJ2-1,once,CASSLGGGGINEQFF,TGTGCCAGCAGCTTAGGGGGCGGGGGCATCAATGAGCAGTTCTTC
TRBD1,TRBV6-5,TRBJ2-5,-,CASSYRDRVDETQYF,TGTGCCAGCAGTTACCGGGACAGGGTGGATGAGACCCAGTACTTC
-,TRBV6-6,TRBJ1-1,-,CASSYSGENTEAFF,TGTGCCAGCAGTTACTCGGGAGAGAACACTGAAGCTTTCTTT
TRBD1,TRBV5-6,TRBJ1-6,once,CASSPGTDNSPLHF,TGTGCCAGCAGCCCCGGGACAGATAATTCACCCCTCCACTTT
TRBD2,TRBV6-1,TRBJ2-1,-,CATRTSGNYNEQFF,TGTGCCACTCGGACTAGCGGGAACTACAATGAGCAGTTCTTC
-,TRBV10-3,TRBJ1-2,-,CAISESEGVPNGYTF,TGTGCCATCAGTGAGTCTGAGGGGGTTCCAAATGGCTACACCTTC
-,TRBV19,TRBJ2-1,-,CASSLQGGYNEQFF,TGTGCCAGTAGTCTACAGGGGGGGTACAATGAGCAGTTCTTC
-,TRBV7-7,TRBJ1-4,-,CASWGRASPKLFF,TGTGCTAGCTGGGGCAGGGCCTCCCCAAAACTGTTTTTT
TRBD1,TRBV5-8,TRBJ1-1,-,CASSLQGYGTEAFF,TGTGCCAGCAGCCTACAGGGGTACGGGACTGAAGCTTTCTTT
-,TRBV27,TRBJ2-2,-,CASSVTVTGELFF,TGTGCCAGCAGTGTCACGGTCACCGGGGAGCTGTTTTTT
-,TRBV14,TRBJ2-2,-,CASSQNRDTTGELFF,TGTGCCAGCAGCCAGAACCGGGACACCACCGGGGAGCTGTTTTTT
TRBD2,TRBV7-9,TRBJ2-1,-,CASSPLGRDEQFF,TGTGCCAGCAGCCCCCTCGGGAGGGATGAGCAGTTCTTC
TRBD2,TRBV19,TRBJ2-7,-,CASSTTSGGYEQYF,TGTGCCAGTAGTACCACTAGCGGTGGATACGAGCAGTACTTC
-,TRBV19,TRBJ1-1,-,CASSIDEEMNTEAFF,TGTGCCAGTAGTATAGATGAGGAAATGAACACTGAAGCTTTCTTT
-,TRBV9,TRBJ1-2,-,CASSASGANYGYTF,TGTGCCAGCAGCGCCTCAGGGGCTAACTATGGCTACACCTTC
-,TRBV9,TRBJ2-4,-,CASSVGGPKNIQYF,TGTGCCAGCAGCGTTGGAGGGCCAAAAAACATTCAGTACTTC
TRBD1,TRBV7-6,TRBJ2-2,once,CASSLLGQGDTGELFF,TGTGCCAGCAGCTTACTTGGACAGGGGGACACCGGGGAGCTGTTTTTT
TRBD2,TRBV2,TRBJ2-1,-,CASSDHRTSGGAFEQFF,TGTGCCAGCAGTGATCATAGGACTAGCGGGGGGGCCTTTGAGCAGTTCTTC
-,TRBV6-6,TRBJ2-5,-,CAGWGGHGETQYF,TGTGCCGGTTGGGGGGGGCATGGAGAGACCCAGTACTTC
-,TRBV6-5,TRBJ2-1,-,CATEGGQNEQFF,TGTGCCACGGAGGGGGGGCAAAATGAGCAGTTCTTC
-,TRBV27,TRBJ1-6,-,CASSSINSPLHF,TGTGCCAGCAGTTCCATTAATTCACCCCTCCACTTT
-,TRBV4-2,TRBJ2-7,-,CASSQDGTTGFRGIYEQYF,TGTGCCAGCAGCCAAGATGGGACTACGGGTTTTAGGGGGATCTACGAGCAGTACTTC
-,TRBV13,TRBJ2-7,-,CASSLGGRVHEQYF,TGTGCCAGCAGCTTAGGGGGCAGGGTCCACGAGCAGTACTTC
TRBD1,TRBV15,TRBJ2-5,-,CATSKQGGQETQYF,TGTGCCACCAGCAAACAGGGGGGCCAAGAGACCCAGTACTTC
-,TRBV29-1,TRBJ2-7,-,CSVETGSYEQYF,TGCAGCGTTGAAACAGGGTCCTACGAGCAGTACTTC
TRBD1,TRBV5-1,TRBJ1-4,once,CASSFRTGDEKLFF,TGCGCCAGCAGCTTTCGGACAGGGGATGAAAAACTGTTTTTT
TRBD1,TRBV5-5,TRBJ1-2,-,CASSLGRTGWDGYTF,TGTGCCAGCAGCTTGGGCCGGACAGGGTGGGATGGCTACACCTTC
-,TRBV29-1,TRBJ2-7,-,CSAKVDRTYEQYF,TGCAGCGCCAAAGTCGACAGAACCTACGAGCAGTACTTC
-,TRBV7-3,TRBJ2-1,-,CASSPVVATSYNEQFF,TGTGCCAGCAGCCCTGTCGTGGCGACATCCTACAATGAGCAGTTCTTC
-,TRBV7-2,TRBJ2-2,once,CASSFITGELFF,TGTGCCAGCAGCTTTATCACCGGGGAGCTGTTTTTT
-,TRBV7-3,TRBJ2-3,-,CASSVAVSDTQYF,TGTGCCAGCAGCGTAGCAGTGTCAGATACGCAGTATTTT
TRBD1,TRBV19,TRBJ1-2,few,CASSTDRGSGGYTF,TGTGCCAGTAGTACTGACAGGGGGTCGGGAGGCTACACCTTC
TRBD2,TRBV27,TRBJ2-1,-,CASSLKRLAGNNEQFF,TGTGCCAGCAGTTTAAAGCGGCTAGCGGGAAACAATGAGCAGTTCTTC
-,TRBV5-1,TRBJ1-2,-,CASSLTATANYGYTF,TGCGCCAGCAGCTTGACGGCGACAGCTAACTATGGCTACACCTTC
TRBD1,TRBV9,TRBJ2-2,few,CASSPTGVIGGELFF,TGTGCCAGCAGCCCGACAGGGGTCATTGGCGGGGAGCTGTTTTTT
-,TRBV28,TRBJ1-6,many,CASSLSSSPLHF,TGTGCCAGCAGTTTAAGTAGCTCACCCCTCCACTTT
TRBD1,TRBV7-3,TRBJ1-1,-,CASSLTGQGEAFF,TGTGCCAGCAGCTTAACGGGACAGGGAGAAGCTTTCTTT